This TCR beta chain was profiled in a study of CD8+ T cells in alopecia areata. Study-level background: Treated individuals took tofacitinib by mouth, 5 to 10 mg twice daily.

Sorted populations comprised CD4+ and CD8+ T cells obtained from PBMCs. Sequencing templates came from extracted RNA that was reverse transcribed into cDNA. Method: immunoSEQ multiplex PCR; TCRdb's copy keeps in-frame clones and lacks some. The data show hundreds of thousands of clones, roughly 69% seen once. Overall study findings and caveats: For lesional scalp, especially alopecia totalis/universalis, clonality was higher than in normal scalp. Sequencing of scalp tissue also captures the resident alphabeta T cells of normal skin.

Comment on this clone: Its cognate antigen is unknown. Additional DNA sequences in this sample encode the identical CDR3.

The CDR3 has 13 residues. V was pared by 4 bases and J by 5 bases, with 11 bases between. CDR1 and CDR2 (germline): SQVTM, ANQGSEA. This rearrangement joins TRBV29-1 to TRBJ1-4; D is possibly TRBD1 (5 bases). The sequencing here drew on CD4+ T cells sorted from blood, taken at week 0. The receptor's source is a human donor with alopecia areata. The CDR3 is CSVGDSPNEKLFF. CDR3 DNA: TGCAGCGTTGGAGACAGCCCCAATGAAAAACTGTTTTTT.